This entry lists 8 T cell receptor beta chains sequenced from one sample in a study of Ad26.COV2.S vaccination and SARS-CoV-2 variants. Repertoires were generated with immunoSEQ multiplex PCR, while TCRdb's copy carries only in-frame clones and drops some. The sample holds about 350,000 clones, approximately 81% seen once. Treatment noted: roughly 18 received Ad26.COV2.S at low or high dose, single or two shots; five or six received placebo; per-sample allocation not given. After the first vaccine or placebo injection, samples were drawn on day 63. The input for sequencing was peripheral blood, taken in a trial of Ad26.COV2.S vaccine versus placebo. The receptors originated from a person aged 18-65 years who received the Ad26.COV2.S COVID-19 vaccine or a placebo.

V usage is TRBV30 and J usage is TRBJ1-1, with D possibly TRBD1 on 6 matching bases. The CDR3 spans 12 residues. The germline CDR1 and CDR2 sequences are GTSNPN and SVGIG (reference sequence). The V and J ends lost 2 bases and 4 bases respectively, with 8 bases between them. The CDR3 nucleotides read TGTGCCTGGAGTACAGGGTCCACTGAAGCTTTCTTT. Its protein product is CAWSTGSTEAFF.

J is TRBJ1-4 and V is TRBV2, with a possible D match to TRBD1 (6 bases). The V gene's germline CDR1 is SNHLY and CDR2 FYNNEI. V shed 8 bases and J shed 5 bases, with 15 bases lying between them. The CDR3 loop spans 14 amino acids. CDR3 DNA: TGTGCCAGCTCGAGAGGGGGGCTGAATGAAAAACTGTTTTTT. Its translation is CASSRGGLNEKLFF.

Written as DNA, the CDR3 is TGCGCCAGCAGCCCCCTCGACAGGGCTCTCGAGCAGTACTTC. Residues: CASSPLDRALEQYF. V gene TRBV5-1 combines with J gene TRBJ2-7; 7 nucleotides agree with TRBD1. V lost 4 bases and J lost 6; bases outside the gene matches: 10. Germline CDR1 and CDR2: SGHRS and YFSETQ. The CDR3 spans 14 residues.

This rearrangement joins TRBV11-2 to TRBJ2-5; D unclear. The CDR3 covers 14 residues. Trimming took off 1 base at V and 2 bases at J, with 8 bases between the two ends. The germline CDR1 and CDR2 sequences are SGHAT and FQNNGV. CDR3 loop: CASSLGAEQETQYF. As DNA, the CDR3 is TGTGCCAGCAGCTTAGGGGCAGAGCAAGAGACCCAGTACTTC.

The chain joins TRBV28 to TRBJ1-5; the D gene is possibly TRBD1 (6 bases). This CDR3 region has 15 residues. CDR1 and CDR2 from the germline V gene are MDHEN and SYDVKM. The V end lost 5 bases, the J end lost 0 bases, and 11 bases lay between the germline ends. This CDR3 reads CASSVWTDSNQPQHF. CDR3 DNA sequence: TGTGCCAGCAGTGTTTGGACAGATAGCAATCAGCCCCAGCATTTT.

J is TRBJ2-7 and V is TRBV11-2, with D uncertain. Germline V CDR1 and CDR2: SGHAT, FQNNGV. Trimming took 5 bases from V and 0 from J, leaving 14 bases between them. The CDR3 extends over 15 amino acids. The CDR3, as DNA: TGTGCCAGCAGCCCCAATTTCGGTAGCTCCTACGAGCAGTACTTC. Its translation: CASSPNFGSSYEQYF.

This sequence joins TRBV5-6 and TRBJ1-2; 8 bases line up with TRBD1. Germline CDR1 SGHDT, CDR2 YYEEEE. V trimming: 4 bases; J trimming: 7 bases; junction bases outside the gene matches: 12. This CDR3 is 15 amino acids long. The CDR3 DNA reads as TGTGCCAGCAGCGGTCGGGACAGGACCTTGGGTGGCTACACCTTC. Protein sequence: CASSGRDRTLGGYTF. Full variable domain (outside the CDR3, taken from reference TRBV5-6 and TRBJ1-2): DAGVTQSPTHLIKTRGQQVTLRCSPKSGHDTVSWYQQALGQGPQFIFQYYEEEERQRGNFPDRFSGHQFPNYSSELNVNALLLGDSALYLCASSGRDRTLGGYTFGSGTRLTVV.

This chain connects TRBV6-2 or TRBV6-3 to TRBJ2-5; D remains unclear. Germline loops: CDR1 MNHEY, CDR2 SVGEGT. V was clipped by 5 bases and J by 7 bases, with 14 bases between them. CDR3 length: 13 residues. In DNA, the CDR3 is TGTGCCAGCAGTCGATCTCCGTTGAGGACCCAGTACTTC. The encoded protein is CASSRSPLRTQYF.